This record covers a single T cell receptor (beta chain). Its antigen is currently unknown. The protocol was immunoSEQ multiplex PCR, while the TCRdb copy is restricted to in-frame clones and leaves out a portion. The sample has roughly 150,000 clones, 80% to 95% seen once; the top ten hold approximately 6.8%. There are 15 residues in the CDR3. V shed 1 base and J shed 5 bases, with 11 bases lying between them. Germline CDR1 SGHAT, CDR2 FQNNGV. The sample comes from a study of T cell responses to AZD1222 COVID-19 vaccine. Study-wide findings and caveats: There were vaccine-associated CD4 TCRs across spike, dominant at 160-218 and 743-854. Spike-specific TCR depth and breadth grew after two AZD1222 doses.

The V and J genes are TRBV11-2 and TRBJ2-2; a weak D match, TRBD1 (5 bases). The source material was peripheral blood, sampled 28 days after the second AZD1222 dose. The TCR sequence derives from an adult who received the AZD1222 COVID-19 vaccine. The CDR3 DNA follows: TGTGCCAGCAGCTTAGGGCTCGACAGAACCGGGGAGCTGTTTTTT. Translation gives CASSLGLDRTGELFF.